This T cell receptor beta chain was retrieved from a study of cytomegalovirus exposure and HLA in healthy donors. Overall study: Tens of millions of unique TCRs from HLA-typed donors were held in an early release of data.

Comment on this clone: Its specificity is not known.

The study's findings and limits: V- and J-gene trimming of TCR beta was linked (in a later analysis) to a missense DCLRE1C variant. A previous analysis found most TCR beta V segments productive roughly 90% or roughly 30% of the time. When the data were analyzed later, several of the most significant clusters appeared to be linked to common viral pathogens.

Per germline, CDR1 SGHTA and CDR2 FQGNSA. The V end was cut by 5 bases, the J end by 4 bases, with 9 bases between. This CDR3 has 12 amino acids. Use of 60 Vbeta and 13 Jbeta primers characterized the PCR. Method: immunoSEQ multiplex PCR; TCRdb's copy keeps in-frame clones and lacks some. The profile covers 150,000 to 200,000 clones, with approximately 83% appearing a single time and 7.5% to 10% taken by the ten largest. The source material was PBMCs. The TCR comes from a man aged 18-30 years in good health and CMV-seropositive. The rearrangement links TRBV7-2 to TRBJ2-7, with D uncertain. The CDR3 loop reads CASSQIGYEQYF. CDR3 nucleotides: TGTGCCAGCAGCCAGATCGGGTACGAGCAGTACTTC.